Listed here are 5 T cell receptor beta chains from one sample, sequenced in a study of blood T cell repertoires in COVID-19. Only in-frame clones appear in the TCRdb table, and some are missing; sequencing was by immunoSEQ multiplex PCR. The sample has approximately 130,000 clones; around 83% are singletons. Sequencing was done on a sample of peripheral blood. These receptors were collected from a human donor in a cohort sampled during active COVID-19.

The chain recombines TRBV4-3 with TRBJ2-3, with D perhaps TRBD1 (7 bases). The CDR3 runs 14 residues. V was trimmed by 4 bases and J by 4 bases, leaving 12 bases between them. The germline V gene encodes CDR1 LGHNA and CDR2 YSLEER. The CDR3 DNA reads TGCGCCAGCAGCCTATTCAGGGGGGCAGATACGCAGTATTTT. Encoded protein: CASSLFRGADTQYF.

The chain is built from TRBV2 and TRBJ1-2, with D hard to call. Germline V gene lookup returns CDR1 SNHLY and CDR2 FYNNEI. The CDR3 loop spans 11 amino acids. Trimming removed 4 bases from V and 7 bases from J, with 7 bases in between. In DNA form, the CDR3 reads TGTGCCAGCAGTGGGCAGGCTGGCTACACCTTC. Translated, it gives CASSGQAGYTF. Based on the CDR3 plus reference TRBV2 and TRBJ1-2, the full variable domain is EPEVTQTPSHQVTQMGQEVILRCVPISNHLYFYWYRQILGQKVEFLVSFYNNEISEKSEIFDDQFSVERPDGSNFTLKIRSTKLEDSAMYFCASSGQAGYTFGSGTRLTVV.

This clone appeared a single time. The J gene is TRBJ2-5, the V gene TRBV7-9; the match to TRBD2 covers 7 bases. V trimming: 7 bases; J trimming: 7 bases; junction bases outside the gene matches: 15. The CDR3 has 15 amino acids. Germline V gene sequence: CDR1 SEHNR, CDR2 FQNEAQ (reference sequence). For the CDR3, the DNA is TGTGCCAGCAACCCGTGGGGGGGGACGGCGGGGACCCAGTACTTC. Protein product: CASNPWGGTAGTQYF.

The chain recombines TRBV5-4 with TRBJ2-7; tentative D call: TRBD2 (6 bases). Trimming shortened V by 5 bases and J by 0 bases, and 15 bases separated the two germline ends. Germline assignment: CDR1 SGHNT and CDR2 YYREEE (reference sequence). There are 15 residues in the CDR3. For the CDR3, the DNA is TGTGCCAGCAGACCGTGGGGGGTCAGCTCCTACGAGCAGTACGTC. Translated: CASRPWGVSSYEQYV.

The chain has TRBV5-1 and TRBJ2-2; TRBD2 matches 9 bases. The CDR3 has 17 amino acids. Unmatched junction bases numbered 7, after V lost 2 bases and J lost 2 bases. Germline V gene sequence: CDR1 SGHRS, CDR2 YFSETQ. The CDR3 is CASSLALAGINTGELFF. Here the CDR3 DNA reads TGCGCCAGCAGCTTAGCTCTAGCGGGGATAAACACCGGGGAGCTGTTTTTT.